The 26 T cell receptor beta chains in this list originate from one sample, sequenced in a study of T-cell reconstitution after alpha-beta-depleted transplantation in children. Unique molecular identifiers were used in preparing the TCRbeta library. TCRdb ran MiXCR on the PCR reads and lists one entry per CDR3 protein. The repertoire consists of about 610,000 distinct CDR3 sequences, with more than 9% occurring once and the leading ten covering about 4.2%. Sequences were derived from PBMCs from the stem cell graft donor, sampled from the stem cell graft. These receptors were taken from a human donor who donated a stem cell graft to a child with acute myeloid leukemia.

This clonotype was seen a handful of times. CDR3 residues: CATSDPAGETYNEQFF. The CDR3 DNA sequence: TGTGCCACCAGTGATCCAGCGGGAGAAACCTACAATGAGCAGTTCTTC. The chain carries TRBV24-1 and TRBJ2-1; 8 nucleotides agree with TRBD2. Losses at the gene ends were 3 bases for V and 2 bases for J; bases not matched to a gene: 5. The length of the CDR3 is 16 residues. Germline assignment: CDR1 KGHDR and CDR2 SFDVKD.

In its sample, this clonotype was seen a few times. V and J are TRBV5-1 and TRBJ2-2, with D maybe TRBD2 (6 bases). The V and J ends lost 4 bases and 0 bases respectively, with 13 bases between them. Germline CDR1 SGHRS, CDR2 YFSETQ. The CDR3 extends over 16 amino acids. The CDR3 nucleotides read TGCGCCAGCAGCACTCCGGGACTTGCGAACACCGGGGAGCTGTTTTTT. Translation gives CASSTPGLANTGELFF. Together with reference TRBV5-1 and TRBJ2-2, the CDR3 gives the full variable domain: KAGVTQTPRYLIKTRGQQVTLSCSPISGHRSVSWYQQTPGQGLQFLFEYFSETQRNKGNFPGRFSGRQFSNSRSEMNVSTLELGDSALYLCASSTPGLANTGELFFGEGSRLTVL.

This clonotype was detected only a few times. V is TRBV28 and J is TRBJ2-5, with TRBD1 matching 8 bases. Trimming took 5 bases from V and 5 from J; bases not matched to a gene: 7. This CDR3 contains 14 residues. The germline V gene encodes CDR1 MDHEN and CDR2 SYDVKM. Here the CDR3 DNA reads TGTGCCAGCAGTCTGGACAGGGCCGAGGAGACCCAGTACTTC. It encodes CASSLDRAEETQYF.

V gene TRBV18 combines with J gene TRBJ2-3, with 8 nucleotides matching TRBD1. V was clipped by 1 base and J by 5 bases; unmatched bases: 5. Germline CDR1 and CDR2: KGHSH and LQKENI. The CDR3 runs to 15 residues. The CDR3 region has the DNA TGTGCCAGCTCACCACAAGGACAGGGTGGAGATACGCAGTATTTT. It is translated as CASSPQGQGGDTQYF.

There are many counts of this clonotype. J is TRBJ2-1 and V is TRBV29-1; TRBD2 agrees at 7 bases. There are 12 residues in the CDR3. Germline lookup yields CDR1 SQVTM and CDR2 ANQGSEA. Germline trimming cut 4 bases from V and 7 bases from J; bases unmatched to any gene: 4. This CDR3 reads CSVVSGANEQFF. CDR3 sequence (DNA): TGCAGCGTTGTCAGCGGGGCAAATGAGCAGTTCTTC.

CDR3 sequence reads: CSAEAVAGVTDTQYF. CDR3 nucleotide sequence: TGCAGTGCCGAAGCGGTGGCGGGAGTAACAGATACGCAGTATTTT. V is TRBV20-1 and J is TRBJ2-3; 7 nucleotides align to TRBD2. The CDR3 has 15 amino acids. CDR1 is DFQATT and CDR2 is SNEGSKA in the germline V gene (reference sequence). The V gene end was trimmed by 6 bases and the J gene end by 3 bases; junction bases not matched to a gene: 12.

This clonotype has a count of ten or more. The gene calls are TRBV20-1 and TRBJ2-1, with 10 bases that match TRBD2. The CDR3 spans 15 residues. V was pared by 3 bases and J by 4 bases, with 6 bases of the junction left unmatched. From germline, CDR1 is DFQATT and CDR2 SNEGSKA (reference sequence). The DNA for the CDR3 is TGCAGTGCTAGGGATGGGACTAGCGTTTACAATGAGCAGTTCTTC. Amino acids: CSARDGTSVYNEQFF.

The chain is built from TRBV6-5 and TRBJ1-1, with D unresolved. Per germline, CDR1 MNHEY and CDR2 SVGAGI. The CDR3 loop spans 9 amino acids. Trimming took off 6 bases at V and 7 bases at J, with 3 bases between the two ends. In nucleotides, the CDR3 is TGTGCCAGCAGGAATGAAGCTTTCTTT. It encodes CASRNEAFF.

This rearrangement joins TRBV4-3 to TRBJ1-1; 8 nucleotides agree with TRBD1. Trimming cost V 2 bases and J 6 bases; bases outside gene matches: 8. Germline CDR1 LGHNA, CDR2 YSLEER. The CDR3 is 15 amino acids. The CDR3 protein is CASSQSRQGWAEAFF. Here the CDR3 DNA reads TGCGCCAGCAGCCAAAGTCGACAGGGGTGGGCTGAAGCTTTCTTT.

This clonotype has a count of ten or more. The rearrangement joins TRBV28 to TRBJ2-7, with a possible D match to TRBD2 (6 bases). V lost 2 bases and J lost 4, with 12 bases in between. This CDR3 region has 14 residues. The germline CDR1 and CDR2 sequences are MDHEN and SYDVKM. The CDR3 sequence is CASSLAGSRYEQYF. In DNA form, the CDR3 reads TGTGCCAGCAGTTTAGCGGGGAGTAGGTACGAGCAGTACTTC.

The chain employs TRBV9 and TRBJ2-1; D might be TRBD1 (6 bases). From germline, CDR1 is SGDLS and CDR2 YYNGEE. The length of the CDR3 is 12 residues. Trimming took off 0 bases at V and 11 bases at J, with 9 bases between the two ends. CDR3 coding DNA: TGTGCCAGCAGCGTAGGACAGGATCAGCAGTTCTTC. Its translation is CASSVGQDQQFF.

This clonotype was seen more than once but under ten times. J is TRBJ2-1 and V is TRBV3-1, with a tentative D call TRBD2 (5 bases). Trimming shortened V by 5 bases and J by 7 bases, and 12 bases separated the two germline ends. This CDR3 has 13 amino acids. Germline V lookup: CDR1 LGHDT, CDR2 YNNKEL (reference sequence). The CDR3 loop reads CASSGRGQNEQFF. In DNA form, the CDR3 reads TGTGCCAGCAGCGGACGGGGTCAGAATGAGCAGTTCTTC.

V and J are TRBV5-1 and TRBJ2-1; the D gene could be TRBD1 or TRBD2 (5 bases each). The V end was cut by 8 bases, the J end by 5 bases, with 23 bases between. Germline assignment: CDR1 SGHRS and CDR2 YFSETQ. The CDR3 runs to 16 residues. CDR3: CASTQGDLGVHNEQFF. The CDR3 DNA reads TGCGCCAGTACGCAGGGCGATTTGGGGGTCCACAATGAGCAGTTCTTC.

CDR3 sequence: CASSLEAGTTDTQYF. CDR3 nucleotides: TGCGCCAGCAGCTTGGAAGCAGGGACCACAGATACGCAGTATTTT. This chain connects TRBV5-1 to TRBJ2-3, with D tentatively TRBD1 or TRBD2 (5 bases each). This CDR3 contains 15 residues. Trimming shortened V by 0 bases and J by 2 bases, and 10 bases separated the two germline ends. CDR1 SGHRS and CDR2 YFSETQ come from the germline V gene.

The CDR3 DNA reads as TGTGCCAGCCTCATGAGCGGGGAAAGAAATGAGCAGTTCTTC. The encoded protein is CASLMSGERNEQFF. This sequence joins TRBV6-2 or TRBV6-3 and TRBJ2-1; 7 bases align to TRBD2. V lost 8 bases and J lost 7; bases outside the gene matches: 11. This CDR3 contains 14 residues. Germline CDR1 and CDR2: MNHEY and SVGEGT.

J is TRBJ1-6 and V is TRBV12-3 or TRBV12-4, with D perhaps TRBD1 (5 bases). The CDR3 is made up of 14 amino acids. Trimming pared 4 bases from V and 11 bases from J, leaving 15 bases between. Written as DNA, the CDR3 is TGTGCCAGCAGTTCGGCCCCAGGCAGGGCACCCCTCCACTTT. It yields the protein CASSSAPGRAPLHF.

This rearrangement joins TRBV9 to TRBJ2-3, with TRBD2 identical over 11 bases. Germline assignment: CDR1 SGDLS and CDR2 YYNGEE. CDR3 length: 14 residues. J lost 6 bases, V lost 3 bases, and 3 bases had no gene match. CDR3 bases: TGTGCCAGCAGCGCTAGCGGGAGGCCCGATACGCAGTATTTT. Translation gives CASSASGRPDTQYF.

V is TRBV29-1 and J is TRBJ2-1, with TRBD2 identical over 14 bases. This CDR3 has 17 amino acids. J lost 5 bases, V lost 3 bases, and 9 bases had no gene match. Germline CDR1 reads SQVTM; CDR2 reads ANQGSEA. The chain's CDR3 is CSVETRLAGGPDNEQFF. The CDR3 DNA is TGCAGCGTTGAGACCCGACTAGCGGGAGGGCCCGACAATGAGCAGTTCTTC.

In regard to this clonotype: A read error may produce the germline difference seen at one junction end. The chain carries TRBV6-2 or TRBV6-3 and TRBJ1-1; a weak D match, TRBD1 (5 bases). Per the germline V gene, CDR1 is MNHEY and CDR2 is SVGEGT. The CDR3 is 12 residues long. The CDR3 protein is CASSLGTPLTLF. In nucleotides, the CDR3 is TGTGCCAGCAGTTTGGGGACCCCCTTAACGCTCTTT.

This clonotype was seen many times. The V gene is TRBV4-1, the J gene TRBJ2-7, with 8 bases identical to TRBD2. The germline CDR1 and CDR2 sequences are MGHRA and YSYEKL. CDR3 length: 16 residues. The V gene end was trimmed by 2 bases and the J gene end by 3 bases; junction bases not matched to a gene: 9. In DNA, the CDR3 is TGCGCCAGCAGCCAACCCCAAGCGGGAGTCTTCTACGAGCAGTACTTC. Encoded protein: CASSQPQAGVFYEQYF.

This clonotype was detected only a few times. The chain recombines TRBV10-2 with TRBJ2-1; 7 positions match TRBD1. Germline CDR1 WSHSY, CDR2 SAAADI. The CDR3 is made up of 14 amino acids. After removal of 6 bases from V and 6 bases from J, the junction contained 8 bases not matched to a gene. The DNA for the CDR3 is TGCGCCAGCAGCGAGGTACAGGGGCCCAATGAGCAGTTCTTC. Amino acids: CASSEVQGPNEQFF.

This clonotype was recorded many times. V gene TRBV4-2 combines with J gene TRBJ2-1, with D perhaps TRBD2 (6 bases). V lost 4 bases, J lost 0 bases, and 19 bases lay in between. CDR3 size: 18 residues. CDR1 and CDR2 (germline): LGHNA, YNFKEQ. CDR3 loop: CASSLRDSGASSYNEQFF. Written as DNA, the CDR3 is TGTGCCAGCAGCCTAAGGGACTCCGGGGCCAGCTCCTACAATGAGCAGTTCTTC.

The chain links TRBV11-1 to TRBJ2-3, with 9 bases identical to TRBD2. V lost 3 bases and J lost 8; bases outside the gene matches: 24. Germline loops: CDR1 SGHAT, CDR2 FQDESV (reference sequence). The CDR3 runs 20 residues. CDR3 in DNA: TGTGCCAGCAGCTTTCCCCCGAGTTTACTAGCGGGTTCCTACTCGGGTACGCAGTATTTT. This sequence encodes CASSFPPSLLAGSYSGTQYF. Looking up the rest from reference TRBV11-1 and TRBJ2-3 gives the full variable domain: EAEVAQSPRYKITEKSQAVAFWCDPISGHATLYWYRQILGQGPELLVQFQDESVVDDSQLPKDRFSAERLKGVDSTLKIQPAELGDSAMYLCASSFPPSLLAGSYSGTQYFGPGTRLTVL.

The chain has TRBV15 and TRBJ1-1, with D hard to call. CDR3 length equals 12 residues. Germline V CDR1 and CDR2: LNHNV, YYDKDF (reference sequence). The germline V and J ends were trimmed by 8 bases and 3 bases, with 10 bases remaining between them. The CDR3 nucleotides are TGTGCCACCGGGGAGCCCGACACTGAAGCTTTCTTT. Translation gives CATGEPDTEAFF.

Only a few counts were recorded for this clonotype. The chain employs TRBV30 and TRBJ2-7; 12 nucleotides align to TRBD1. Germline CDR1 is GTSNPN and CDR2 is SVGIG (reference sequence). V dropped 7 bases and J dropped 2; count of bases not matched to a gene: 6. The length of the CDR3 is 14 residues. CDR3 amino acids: CASGGQGATYEQYF. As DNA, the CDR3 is TGTGCCTCCGGGGGACAGGGGGCAACCTACGAGCAGTACTTC.

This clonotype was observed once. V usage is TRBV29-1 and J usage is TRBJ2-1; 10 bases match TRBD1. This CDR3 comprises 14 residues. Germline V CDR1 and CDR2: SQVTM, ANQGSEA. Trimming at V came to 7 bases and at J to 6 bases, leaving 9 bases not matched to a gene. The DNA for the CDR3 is TGCAGCGCACGGGACAGGGGAATGTTCAATGAGCAGTTCTTC. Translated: CSARDRGMFNEQFF.